A selection of T cell receptor beta chains follows, all from one sample in a study of T cells in Graves' hyperthyroidism and ophthalmopathy. TCRdb fed the multiplex PCR reads into MiXCR, producing one record per CDR3 protein. The table includes 300,000 to 400,000 distinct CDR3 sequences, around 20% detected once. The sample consisted of blood. These receptors all stem from a man between 18 and 29 years old with Graves' ophthalmopathy. Each CDR3 is given with its conserved first and last residue. A D gene is named only where the DNA matches it firmly. Clone size, where shown, is once, few, many, or a class for clones that have expanded.

>TRBV9|-|TRBJ2-1|14|-
CASSVDPYGNEQFF
TGTGCCAGCAGCGTGGACCCCTATGGGAATGAGCAGTTCTTC
>TRBV5-6|TRBD2|TRBJ2-3|16|-
CASSLGLAGSTDTQYF
TGTGCCAGCAGCTTGGGCCTAGCGGGGAGCACAGATACGCAGTATTTT
>TRBV12-3/TRBV12-4|-|TRBJ1-2|14|many
CASSSGGGWDGYTF
TGTGCCAGCAGTTCCGGGGGAGGGTGGGATGGCTACACCTTC
>TRBV11-2|-|TRBJ1-3|17|-
CASSFGIGGLSGNTIYF
TGTGCCAGCAGCTTCGGGATTGGGGGTCTATCTGGAAACACCATATATTTT
>TRBV7-8|-|TRBJ1-2|16|-
CAGSLGRAGGRGGYTF
TGTGCCGGCAGCTTAGGGAGGGCCGGCGGAAGGGGAGGCTACACCTTC
>TRBV2|-|TRBJ1-1|14|many
CASSQAGMGTEAFF
TGTGCCAGCAGCCAGGCAGGGATGGGCACTGAAGCTTTCTTT
>TRBV11-2|-|TRBJ2-5|15|-
CASSFTRGPQETQYF
TGTGCCAGCAGCTTTACGCGGGGGCCCCAAGAGACCCAGTACTTC
>TRBV6-1|-|TRBJ1-5|14|-
CASSLTVSVQPQHF
TGTGCCAGCAGCCTCACCGTATCTGTTCAGCCCCAGCATTTT
>TRBV19|TRBD1|TRBJ1-5|14|-
CASSPDRVYQPQHF
TGTGCCAGTAGTCCGGACAGGGTATATCAGCCCCAGCATTTT
>TRBV28|-|TRBJ1-5|15|many
CASSSKGYSNQPQHF
TGTGCCAGCAGTTCGAAGGGCTATAGCAATCAGCCCCAGCATTTT
>TRBV5-4|-|TRBJ2-1|17|few
CASSFLGGKRAFDEQFF
TGTGCCAGCAGCTTCCTCGGAGGTAAGAGGGCATTCGATGAGCAGTTCTTC
>TRBV20-1|-|TRBJ2-7|11|many
CSASTAYEQYF
TGCAGTGCTAGTACGGCCTACGAGCAGTACTTC
>TRBV6-5|-|TRBJ2-1|14|-
CASSYGRGGHEQFF
TGTGCCAGCAGTTACGGGAGGGGGGGGCATGAGCAGTTCTTC
>TRBV7-9|-|TRBJ1-2|15|-
CASSSGQTSNYGYTF
TGTGCCAGCAGCTCAGGGCAGACCTCTAACTATGGCTACACCTTC
>TRBV2|TRBD2|TRBJ2-7|15|many
CASGGGTRMTYEQYF
TGTGCCAGCGGGGGGGGAACAAGAATGACCTACGAGCAGTACTTC
>TRBV7-9|TRBD1|TRBJ2-7|15|many
CASSLRTGDLGEQYF
TGTGCCAGCAGCTTAAGGACAGGCGACCTCGGCGAGCAGTACTTC
>TRBV19|TRBD1|TRBJ1-1|13|many
CASSTGGNTEAFF
TGTGCCAGCAGTACAGGGGGAAACACTGAAGCTTTCTTT
>TRBV24-1|-|TRBJ1-5|12|few
CATSDNDQPQHF
TGTGCCACCAGTGATAATGATCAGCCCCAGCATTTT
>TRBV12-3/TRBV12-4|-|TRBJ2-1|13|many
CASSLGGRAEQFF
TGTGCCAGCAGTTTGGGGGGGCGGGCGGAGCAGTTCTTC
>TRBV15|TRBD2|TRBJ2-3|18|-
CATSRDASSGDYTDTQYF
TGTGCCACCAGCAGAGATGCGTCTAGCGGGGACTACACAGATACGCAGTATTTT
>TRBV20-1|TRBD1|TRBJ1-5|13|many
CSARTGGYQPQHF
TGCAGTGCAAGGACAGGGGGTTATCAGCCCCAGCATTTT
>TRBV7-8|TRBD1|TRBJ2-7|15|many
CASSLGQGAIHEQYF
TGTGCCAGCAGCTTGGGACAGGGGGCGATCCACGAGCAGTACTTC
>TRBV5-6|TRBD2|TRBJ2-1|14|few
CASRLAGTYNEQFF
TGTGCCAGCAGACTAGCGGGTACCTACAATGAGCAGTTCTTC
>TRBV5-1|-|TRBJ2-7|14|-
CASSLDVSSYEQYF
TGCGCCAGCAGCTTGGATGTCAGTTCCTACGAGCAGTACTTC
>TRBV5-1|TRBD2|TRBJ2-3|16|few
CASSLALAGKTDTQYF
TGCGCCAGCAGCTTGGCGCTAGCGGGGAAAACAGATACGCAGTATTTT
>TRBV5-5|-|TRBJ1-2|15|many
CASSLEQFLNYGYTF
TGTGCCAGCAGCTTGGAACAGTTCCTCAACTATGGCTACACCTTC
>TRBV19|TRBD1|TRBJ1-2|14|once
CASNPGTAIVGYTF
TGTGCCAGTAATCCGGGGACAGCTATTGTGGGCTACACCTTC
>TRBV4-2|-|TRBJ1-5|15|few
CASSQAPTDNQPQHF
TGTGCCAGCAGCCAGGCCCCGACTGACAATCAGCCCCAGCATTTT
>TRBV3-1|-|TRBJ1-6|16|few
CASSQEVRTYNSPLHF
TGTGCCAGCAGCCAAGAGGTGAGGACCTATAATTCACCCCTCCACTTT
>TRBV5-1|-|TRBJ2-4|13|-
CASSPTTTNIQYF
TGCGCCAGCAGCCCGACCACCACAAACATTCAGTACTTC
>TRBV9|-|TRBJ2-5|12|-
CASSDEGETQYF
TGTGCCAGCAGCGATGAGGGAGAGACCCAGTACTTC
>TRBV5-6|TRBD1|TRBJ1-1|14|once
CASGPQGGFGEAFF
TGTGCCAGCGGCCCTCAGGGGGGGTTTGGTGAAGCTTTCTTT
>TRBV20-1|-|TRBJ1-4|15|many
CSARDRKGGGEKLFF
TGCAGTGCTAGAGATCGAAAGGGGGGCGGTGAAAAACTGTTTTTT
>TRBV19|-|TRBJ1-2|12|-
CASVLPGVGYTF
TGTGCCAGCGTTCTCCCCGGGGTAGGCTACACCTTC
>TRBV20-1|-|TRBJ1-1|15|many
CSARDLDAGETEAFF
TGCAGTGCTAGAGATCTAGACGCAGGGGAAACTGAAGCTTTCTTT
>TRBV7-9|-|TRBJ2-1|14|many
CASSLSVAYNEQFF
TGTGCCAGCAGCTTAAGTGTGGCCTACAATGAGCAGTTCTTC
>TRBV12-3/TRBV12-4|TRBD1|TRBJ2-6|17|many
CASRTGTGGTGANVLTF
TGTGCCAGCAGAACCGGGACAGGGGGTACTGGGGCCAACGTCCTGACTTTC
>TRBV18|-|TRBJ2-1|15|-
CASSPQGWAYNEQFF
TGTGCCAGCTCACCACAGGGATGGGCCTACAATGAGCAGTTCTTC
>TRBV2|TRBD1|TRBJ1-1|14|many
CASSAGTGATEAFF
TGCGCCAGCAGCGCCGGGACAGGGGCGACTGAAGCTTTCTTT
>TRBV18|TRBD2|TRBJ2-5|15|many
CASSPGLADQETQYF
TGTGCCAGCTCACCAGGACTAGCGGACCAAGAGACCCAGTACTTC
>TRBV5-1|TRBD1|TRBJ1-1|16|many
CASSQQTGGRNTEAFF
TGCGCCAGCAGCCAACAGACAGGGGGCAGGAACACTGAAGCTTTCTTT
>TRBV12-3/TRBV12-4|-|TRBJ2-7|11|many
CASSWDYEQYF
TGTGCCAGCAGTTGGGACTACGAGCAGTACTTC
>TRBV20-1|-|TRBJ2-5|9|few
CSALGDQYF
TGCAGTGCCCTTGGGGACCAGTACTTC
>TRBV5-6|-|TRBJ1-1|15|many
CASSKIQGLNTEAFF
TGTGCCAGCAGCAAGATACAGGGACTGAACACTGAAGCTTTCTTT
>TRBV7-2|TRBD1|TRBJ2-2|15|few
CASSAGQGWGGELFF
TGTGCCAGCAGCGCCGGACAGGGTTGGGGCGGGGAGCTGTTTTTT
>TRBV11-2|-|TRBJ2-1|12|many
CASSLSLHEQFF
TGTGCCAGCAGTCTAAGTCTGCATGAGCAGTTCTTC
>TRBV28|-|TRBJ2-2|14|-
CASSPRQVRRELFF
TGTGCCAGCAGTCCTAGACAGGTCAGGCGGGAGCTGTTTTTT
>TRBV15|-|TRBJ2-2|15|-
CATSSQGGGAGELFF
TGTGCCACCAGCTCCCAAGGAGGGGGAGCCGGGGAGCTGTTTTTT
>TRBV18|-|TRBJ1-2|14|many
CASTPGLQEDGYTF
TGTGCCAGCACTCCGGGACTCCAAGAAGATGGCTACACCTTC
>TRBV29-1|-|TRBJ2-5|13|-
CSVSPGTGETQYF
TGCAGCGTTTCCCCCGGGACGGGGGAGACCCAGTACTTC
>TRBV27|-|TRBJ1-1|15|many
CASSFLDTTTTEAFF
TGTGCCAGCAGTTTCTTGGACACTACGACCACTGAAGCTTTCTTT
>TRBV20-1|-|TRBJ2-7|11|-
CSALGALEQYF
TGCAGTGCGCTTGGGGCCTTAGAGCAGTACTTC
>TRBV2|-|TRBJ2-7|16|many
CASSEVSPHGLYEQYF
TGTGCCAGCAGTGAAGTTTCACCTCATGGCCTTTACGAGCAGTACTTC
>TRBV5-1|-|TRBJ2-1|18|many
CASSEVGVDVRPNNEQFF
TGCGCCAGCAGCGAGGTTGGGGTGGACGTGAGGCCTAACAATGAGCAGTTCTTC
>TRBV7-9|-|TRBJ1-5|12|-
CASATVNQPQHF
TGTGCCAGCGCAACAGTTAATCAGCCCCAGCATTTT
>TRBV7-3|-|TRBJ2-6|13|-
CASSQAGANVLTF
TGTGCCAGCAGCCAAGCCGGGGCCAACGTCCTGACTTTC
>TRBV7-9|TRBD1|TRBJ1-5|15|many
CASSLSDRANQPQHF
TGTGCCAGCAGCTTATCCGACAGGGCCAATCAGCCCCAGCATTTT
>TRBV19|-|TRBJ1-6|15|-
CASTDRSSYNSPLHF
TGTGCCAGTACCGATCGGAGCTCCTATAATTCACCCCTCCACTTT
>TRBV25-1|TRBD1|TRBJ1-5|15|-
CASRKGGGGMQPQHF
TGTGCCAGCAGAAAGGGAGGAGGGGGCATGCAGCCCCAGCATTTT
>TRBV5-5|-|TRBJ1-5|16|many
CASSLTGLNSNQPQHF
TGTGCCAGCAGCCTTACGGGACTCAATAGCAATCAGCCCCAGCATTTT